This TCR beta chain was sequenced in a study of PD-1 blockade in classical Hodgkin lymphoma. The repertoire was sequenced with immunoSEQ multiplex PCR; TCRdb's copy has only in-frame clones and lacks some. The sample includes tens of thousands of clones, about 79% of them seen just once. After autologous stem cell transplantation all patients relapsed, and prior brentuximab vedotin exposure differed between cohorts. There are 13 residues in the CDR3. V gave up 6 bases and J gave up 2 bases, with 9 bases separating them. Germline V gives CDR1 MGHRA, CDR2 YSYEKL. The chain joins TRBV4-1 to TRBJ2-3, with a tentative D call TRBD2 (6 bases). Sequencing was performed on peripheral blood mononuclear cells (PBMCs), taken at baseline. This TCR came from a human donor with classical Hodgkin lymphoma. The CDR3 here is CASRLAYTDTQYF. The CDR3 nucleotides read TGCGCCAGCAGACTAGCTTACACAGATACGCAGTATTTT.